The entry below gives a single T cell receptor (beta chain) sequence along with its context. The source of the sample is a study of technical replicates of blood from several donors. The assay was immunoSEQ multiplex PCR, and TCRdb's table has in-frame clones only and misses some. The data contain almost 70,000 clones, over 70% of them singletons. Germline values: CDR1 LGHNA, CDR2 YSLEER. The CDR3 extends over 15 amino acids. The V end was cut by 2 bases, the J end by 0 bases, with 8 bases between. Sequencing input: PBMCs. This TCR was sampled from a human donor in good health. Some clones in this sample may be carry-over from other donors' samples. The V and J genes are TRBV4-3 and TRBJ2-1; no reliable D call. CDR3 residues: CASSQTAVSYNEQFF. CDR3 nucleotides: TGCGCCAGCAGCCAAACGGCGGTCTCCTACAATGAGCAGTTCTTC.